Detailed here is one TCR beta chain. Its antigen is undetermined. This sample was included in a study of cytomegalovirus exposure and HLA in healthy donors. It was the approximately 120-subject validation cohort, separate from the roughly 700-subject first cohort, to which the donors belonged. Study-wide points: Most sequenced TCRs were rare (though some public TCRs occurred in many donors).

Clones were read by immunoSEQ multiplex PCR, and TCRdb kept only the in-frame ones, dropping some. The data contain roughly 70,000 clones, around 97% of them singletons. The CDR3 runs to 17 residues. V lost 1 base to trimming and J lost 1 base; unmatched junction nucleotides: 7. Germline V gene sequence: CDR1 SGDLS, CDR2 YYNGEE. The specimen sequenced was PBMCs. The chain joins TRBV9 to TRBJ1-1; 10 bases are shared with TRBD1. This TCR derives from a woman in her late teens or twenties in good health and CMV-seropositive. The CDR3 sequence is CASSVTGTGVGNTEAFF. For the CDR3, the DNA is TGTGCCAGCAGCGTAACCGGGACAGGGGTCGGGAACACTGAAGCTTTCTTT.